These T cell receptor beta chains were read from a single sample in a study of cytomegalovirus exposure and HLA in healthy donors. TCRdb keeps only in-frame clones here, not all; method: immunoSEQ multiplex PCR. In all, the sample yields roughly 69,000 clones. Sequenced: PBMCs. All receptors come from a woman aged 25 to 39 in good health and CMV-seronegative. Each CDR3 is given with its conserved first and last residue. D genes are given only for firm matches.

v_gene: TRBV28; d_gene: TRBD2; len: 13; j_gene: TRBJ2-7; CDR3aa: CAGSPGGSYEQYF; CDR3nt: TGTGCCGGGTCTCCGGGAGGGTCCTACGAGCAGTACTTC
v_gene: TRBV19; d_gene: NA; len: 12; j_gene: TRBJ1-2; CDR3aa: CASRQSNYGYTF; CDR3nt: TGTGCCAGTAGACAGAGTAACTATGGCTACACCTTC
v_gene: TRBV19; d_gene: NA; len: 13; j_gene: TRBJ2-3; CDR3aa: CASSIRRTDTQYF; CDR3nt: TGTGCCAGTAGTATCCGGAGAACAGATACGCAGTATTTT
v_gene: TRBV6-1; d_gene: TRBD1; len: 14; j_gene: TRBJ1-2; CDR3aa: CASTPQGAGYGYTF; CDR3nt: TGTGCCAGCACCCCACAGGGGGCAGGCTATGGCTACACCTTC
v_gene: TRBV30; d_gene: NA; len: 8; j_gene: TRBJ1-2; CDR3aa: CAAYGYTF; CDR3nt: TGTGCCGCGTATGGCTACACCTTC
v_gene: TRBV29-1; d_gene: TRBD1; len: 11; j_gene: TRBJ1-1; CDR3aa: CSATGVAEAFF; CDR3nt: TGCAGCGCCACAGGGGTTGCTGAAGCTTTCTTT
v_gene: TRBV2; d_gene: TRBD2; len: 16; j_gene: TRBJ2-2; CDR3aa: CASSEAGLAATGELFF; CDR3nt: TGTGCCAGCAGTGAAGCGGGACTAGCGGCCACCGGGGAGCTGTTTTTT
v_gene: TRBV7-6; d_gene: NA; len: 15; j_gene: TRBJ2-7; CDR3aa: CASSLTPGHPYEQYF; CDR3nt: TGTGCCAGCAGCCTAACCCCGGGACATCCCTACGAGCAGTACTTC
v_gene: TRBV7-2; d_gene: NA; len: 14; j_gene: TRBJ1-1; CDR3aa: CASSLAWVEAEAFF; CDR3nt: TGTGCCAGCAGCTTAGCCTGGGTTGAGGCTGAAGCTTTCTTT
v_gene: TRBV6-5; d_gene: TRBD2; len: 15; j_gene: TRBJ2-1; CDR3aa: CASSYGGRRLNEQFF; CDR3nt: TGTGCCAGCAGTTACGGCGGGAGGAGGTTGAATGAGCAGTTCTTC
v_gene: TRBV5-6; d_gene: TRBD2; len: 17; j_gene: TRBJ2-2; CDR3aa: CASSLEVAGGVTGELFF; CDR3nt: TGTGCCAGCAGCTTGGAAGTAGCGGGCGGTGTCACCGGGGAGCTGTTTTTT
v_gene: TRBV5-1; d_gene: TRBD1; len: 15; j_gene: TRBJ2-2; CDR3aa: CASSPGTGGTGELFF; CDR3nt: TGCGCCAGCAGCCCCGGGACAGGGGGAACCGGGGAGCTGTTTTTT
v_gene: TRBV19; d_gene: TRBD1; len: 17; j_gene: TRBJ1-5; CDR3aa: CASSVDRGAYSNQPQHF; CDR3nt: TGTGCCAGTAGTGTGGACAGGGGGGCATATAGCAATCAGCCCCAGCATTTT
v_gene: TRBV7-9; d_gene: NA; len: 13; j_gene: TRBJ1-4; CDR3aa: CASSLDRALPVVF; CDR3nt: TGTGCCAGCAGCTTAGACAGGGCTCTCCCCGTGGTTTTT
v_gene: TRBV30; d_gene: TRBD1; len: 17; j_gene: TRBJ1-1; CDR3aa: CAWSVSRTGATETEAFF; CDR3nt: TGTGCCTGGAGTGTATCCCGGACAGGGGCAACGGAGACTGAAGCTTTCTTT
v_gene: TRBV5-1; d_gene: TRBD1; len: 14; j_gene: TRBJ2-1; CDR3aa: CASSEGQFDNEQFF; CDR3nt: TGCGCCAGCAGCGAGGGACAGTTCGACAATGAGCAGTTCTTC
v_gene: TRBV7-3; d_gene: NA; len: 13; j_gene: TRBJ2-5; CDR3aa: CASSLGSGETQYF; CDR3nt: TGTGCCAGCAGCTTAGGGTCGGGAGAGACCCAGTACTTC
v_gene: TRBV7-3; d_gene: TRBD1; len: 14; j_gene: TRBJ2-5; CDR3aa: CASSLAQGLGTQYF; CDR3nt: TGTGCCAGCAGCTTAGCACAGGGGCTTGGGACCCAGTACTTC
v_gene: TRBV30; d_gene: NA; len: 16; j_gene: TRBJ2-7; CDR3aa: CAWRRITGSFLLGQYF; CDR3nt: TGTGCCTGGAGAAGGATAACAGGGTCTTTTCTCCTAGGGCAGTACTTC
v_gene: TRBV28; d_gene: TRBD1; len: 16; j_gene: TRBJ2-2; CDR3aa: CASGYRDSMNTGELFF; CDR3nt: TGTGCCAGCGGCTATCGGGACAGTATGAACACCGGGGAGCTGTTTTTT
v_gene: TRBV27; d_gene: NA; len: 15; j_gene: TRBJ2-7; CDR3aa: CASSVTGFVPYEQYF; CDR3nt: TGTGCCAGCAGTGTAACCGGGTTCGTTCCTTACGAGCAGTACTTC
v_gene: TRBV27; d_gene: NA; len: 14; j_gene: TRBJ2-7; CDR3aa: CASSSALEEGEQYF; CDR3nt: TGTGCCAGCAGCTCGGCCCTGGAAGAGGGCGAGCAGTACTTC
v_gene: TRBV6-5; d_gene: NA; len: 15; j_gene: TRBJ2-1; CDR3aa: CASSPSRAGYNEQFF; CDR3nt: TGTGCCAGCAGTCCTTCGAGGGCGGGATACAATGAGCAGTTCTTC
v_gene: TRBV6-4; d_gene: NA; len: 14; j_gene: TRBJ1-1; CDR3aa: CASRASWQNTEAFF; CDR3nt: TGTGCCAGCAGGGCCTCGTGGCAGAACACTGAAGCTTTCTTT
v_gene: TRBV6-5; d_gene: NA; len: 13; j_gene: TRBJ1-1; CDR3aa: CASRADLNTEAFF; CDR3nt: TGTGCCAGCAGGGCTGACTTGAACACTGAAGCTTTCTTT
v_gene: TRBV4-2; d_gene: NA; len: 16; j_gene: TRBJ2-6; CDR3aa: CASSPGPGGRANVLTF; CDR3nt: TGTGCCAGCAGCCCGGGGCCCGGCGGGAGGGCCAACGTCCTGACTTTC
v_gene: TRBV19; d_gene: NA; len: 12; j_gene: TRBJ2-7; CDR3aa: CASSISEGEQYF; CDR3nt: TGTGCCAGTAGTATCTCGGAGGGCGAGCAGTACTTC
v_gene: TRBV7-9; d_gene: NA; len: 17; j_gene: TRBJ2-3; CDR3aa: CASSLAYGVARTDTQYF; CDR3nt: TGTGCCAGCAGCTTAGCGTACGGGGTTGCCCGCACAGATACGCAGTATTTT
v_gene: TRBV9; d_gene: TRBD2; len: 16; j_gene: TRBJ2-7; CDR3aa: CASSVARLAGSYEQYF; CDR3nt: TGTGCCAGCAGCGTAGCACGACTAGCGGGCTCCTACGAGCAGTACTTC
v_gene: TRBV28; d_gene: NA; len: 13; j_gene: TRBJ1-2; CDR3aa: CASSLPDSKGYTF; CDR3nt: TGTGCCAGCAGTTTACCGGACAGTAAGGGCTACACCTTC
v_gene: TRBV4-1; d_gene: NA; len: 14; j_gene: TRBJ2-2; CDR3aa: CPGERAFNTGELFF; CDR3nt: TGCCCTGGGGAGCGGGCGTTTAACACCGGGGAGCTGTTTTTT
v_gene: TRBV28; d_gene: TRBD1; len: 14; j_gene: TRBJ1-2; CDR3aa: CASSHGQGAYGYTF; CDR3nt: TGTGCCAGCAGCCATGGACAGGGGGCTTATGGCTACACCTTC